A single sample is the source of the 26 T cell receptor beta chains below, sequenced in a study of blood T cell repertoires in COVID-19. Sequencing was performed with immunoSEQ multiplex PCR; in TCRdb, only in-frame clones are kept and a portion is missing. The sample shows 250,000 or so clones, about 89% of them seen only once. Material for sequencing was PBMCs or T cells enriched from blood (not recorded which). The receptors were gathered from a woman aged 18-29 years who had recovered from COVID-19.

This CDR3 is CASSLARGPSSYEQYF. Written as DNA, the CDR3 is TGCGCCAGCAGCTTGGCCAGAGGGCCGAGCTCCTACGAGCAGTACTTC. The chain combines TRBV5-1 with TRBJ2-7, with D possibly matching TRBD2 (5 bases). Germline CDR1 reads SGHRS; CDR2 reads YFSETQ. The CDR3 has 16 amino acids. Trimming took off 0 bases at V and 0 bases at J, with 13 bases between the two ends.

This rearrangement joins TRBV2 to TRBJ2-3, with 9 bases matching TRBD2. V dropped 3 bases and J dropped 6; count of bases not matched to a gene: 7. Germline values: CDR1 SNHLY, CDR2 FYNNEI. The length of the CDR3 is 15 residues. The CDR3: CASSDPSGGRDTQYF. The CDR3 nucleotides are TGTGCCAGCAGTGACCCGAGCGGGGGGCGTGATACGCAGTATTTT.

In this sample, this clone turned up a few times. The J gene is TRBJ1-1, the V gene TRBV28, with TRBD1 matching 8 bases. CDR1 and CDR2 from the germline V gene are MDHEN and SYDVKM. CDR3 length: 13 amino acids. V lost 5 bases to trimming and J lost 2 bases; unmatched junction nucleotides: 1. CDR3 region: CASSPGGNTEAFF. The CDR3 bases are TGTGCCAGCAGTCCAGGGGGCAACACTGAAGCTTTCTTT.

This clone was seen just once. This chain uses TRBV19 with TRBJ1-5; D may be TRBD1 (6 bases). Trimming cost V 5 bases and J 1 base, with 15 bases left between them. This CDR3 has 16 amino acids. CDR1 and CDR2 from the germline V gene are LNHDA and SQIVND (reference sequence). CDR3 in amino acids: CASSGARGRSNQPQHF. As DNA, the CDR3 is TGTGCCAGTAGTGGGGCCAGGGGCCGGAGCAATCAGCCCCAGCATTTT.

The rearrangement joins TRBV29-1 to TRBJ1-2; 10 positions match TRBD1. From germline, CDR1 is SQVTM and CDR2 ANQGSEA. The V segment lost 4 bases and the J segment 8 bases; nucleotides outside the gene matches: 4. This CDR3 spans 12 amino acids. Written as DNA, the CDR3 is TGCAGCGTTGTAGGGACAGGGGAAGGCTACACCTTC. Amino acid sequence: CSVVGTGEGYTF.

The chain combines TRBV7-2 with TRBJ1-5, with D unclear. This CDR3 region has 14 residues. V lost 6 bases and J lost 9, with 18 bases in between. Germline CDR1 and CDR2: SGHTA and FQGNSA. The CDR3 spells CASSPAGRYRPQHF. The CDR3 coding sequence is TGTGCCAGCAGTCCAGCGGGCAGGTATCGGCCCCAGCATTTT. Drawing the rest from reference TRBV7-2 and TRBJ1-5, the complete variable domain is GAGVSQSPSNKVTEKGKDVELRCDPISGHTALYWYRQSLGQGLEFLIYFQGNSAPDKSGLPSDRFSAERTGGSVSTLTIQRTQQEDSAVYLCASSPAGRYRPQHFGDGTRLSIL.

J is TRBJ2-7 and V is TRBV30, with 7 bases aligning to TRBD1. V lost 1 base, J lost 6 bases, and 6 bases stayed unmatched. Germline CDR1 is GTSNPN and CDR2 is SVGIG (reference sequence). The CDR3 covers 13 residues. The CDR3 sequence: CAWSGDSFGEQYF. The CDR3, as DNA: TGTGCCTGGAGTGGGGACAGCTTTGGCGAGCAGTACTTC.

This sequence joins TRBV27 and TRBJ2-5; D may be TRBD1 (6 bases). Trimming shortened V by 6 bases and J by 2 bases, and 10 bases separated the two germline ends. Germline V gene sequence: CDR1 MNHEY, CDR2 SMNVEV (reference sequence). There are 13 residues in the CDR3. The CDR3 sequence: CASRAGVQETQYF. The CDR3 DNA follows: TGTGCCAGCAGGGCAGGGGTACAAGAGACCCAGTACTTC.

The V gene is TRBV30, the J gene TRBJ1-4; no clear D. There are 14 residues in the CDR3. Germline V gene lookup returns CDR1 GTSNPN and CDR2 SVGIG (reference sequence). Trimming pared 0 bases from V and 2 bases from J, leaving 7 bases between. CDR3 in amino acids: CAWSVSSTNEKLFF. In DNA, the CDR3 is TGTGCCTGGAGTGTATCGAGTACTAATGAAAAACTGTTTTTT. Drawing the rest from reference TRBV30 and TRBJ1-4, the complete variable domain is SQTIHQWPATLVQPVGSPLSLECTVEGTSNPNLYWYRQAAGRGLQLLFYSVGIGQISSEVPQNLSASRPQDRQFILSSKKLLLSDSGFYLCAWSVSSTNEKLFFGSGTQLSVL.

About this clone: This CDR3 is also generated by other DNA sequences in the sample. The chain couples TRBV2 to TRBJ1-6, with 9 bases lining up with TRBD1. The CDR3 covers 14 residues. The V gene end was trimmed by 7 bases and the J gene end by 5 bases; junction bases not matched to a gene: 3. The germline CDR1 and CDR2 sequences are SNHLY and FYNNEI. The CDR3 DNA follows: TGTGCCAGCAATCGGGACAGGGATAATTCACCCCTCCACTTT. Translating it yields CASNRDRDNSPLHF.

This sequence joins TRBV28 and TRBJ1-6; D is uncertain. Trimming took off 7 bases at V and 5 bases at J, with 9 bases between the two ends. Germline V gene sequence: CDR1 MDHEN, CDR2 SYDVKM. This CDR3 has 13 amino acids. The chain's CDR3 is CASTLPHNSPLHF. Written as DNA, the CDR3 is TGTGCCAGCACCCTACCCCATAATTCACCCCTCCACTTT.

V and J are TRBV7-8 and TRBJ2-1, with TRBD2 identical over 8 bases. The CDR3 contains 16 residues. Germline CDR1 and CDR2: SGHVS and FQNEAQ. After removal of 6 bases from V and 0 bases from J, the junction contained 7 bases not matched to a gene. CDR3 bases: TGTGCCAGCAGGGCTAGCGGGCGGAGCTCCTACAATGAGCAGTTCTTC. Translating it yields CASRASGRSSYNEQFF.

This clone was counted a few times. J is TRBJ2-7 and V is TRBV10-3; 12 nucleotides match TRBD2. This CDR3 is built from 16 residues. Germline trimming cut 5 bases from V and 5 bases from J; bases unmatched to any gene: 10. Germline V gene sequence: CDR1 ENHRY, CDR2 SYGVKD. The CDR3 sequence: CAISKPGLAGVDEQYF. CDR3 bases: TGTGCCATCAGTAAACCGGGACTAGCGGGTGTGGACGAGCAGTACTTC.

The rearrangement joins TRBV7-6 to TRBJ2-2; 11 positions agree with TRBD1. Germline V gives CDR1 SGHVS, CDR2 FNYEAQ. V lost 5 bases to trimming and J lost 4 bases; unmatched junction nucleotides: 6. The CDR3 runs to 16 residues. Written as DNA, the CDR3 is TGTGCCAGCAGCCGTACCGGGACAGGGGGCACCGGGGAGCTGTTTTTT. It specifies CASSRTGTGGTGELFF. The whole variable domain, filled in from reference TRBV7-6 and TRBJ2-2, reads GAGVSQSPRYKVTKRGQDVALRCDPISGHVSLYWYRQALGQGPEFLTYFNYEAQQDKSGLPNDRFSAERPEGSISTLTIQRTEQRDSAMYRCASSRTGTGGTGELFFGEGSRLTVL.

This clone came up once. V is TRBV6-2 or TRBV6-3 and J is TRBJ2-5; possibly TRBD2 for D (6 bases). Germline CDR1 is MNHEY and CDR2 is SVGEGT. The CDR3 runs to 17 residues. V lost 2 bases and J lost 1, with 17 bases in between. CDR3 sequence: CASSYVLAGGSQETQYF. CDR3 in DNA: TGTGCCAGCAGTTACGTGTTGGCAGGAGGGTCCCAAGAGACCCAGTACTTC.

CDR3 nucleotide sequence: TGTGCCAGCAGCCCGGGGTTGGACAGAGGCGTGGAAGATACGCAGTATTTT. Protein sequence: CASSPGLDRGVEDTQYF. The V and J genes are TRBV5-4 and TRBJ2-3, with D possibly matching TRBD1 (6 bases). Germline CDR1 SGHNT, CDR2 YYREEE (reference sequence). Between the trimmed V and J ends, which lost 4 bases and 5 bases, there was a span of 23 bases. The CDR3 covers 17 residues. The full variable domain, completed using reference TRBV5-4 and TRBJ2-3, is ETGVTQSPTHLIKTRGQQVTLRCSSQSGHNTVSWYQQALGQGPQFIFQYYREEENGRGNFPPRFSGLQFPNYSSELNVNALELDDSALYLCASSPGLDRGVEDTQYFGPGTRLTVL.

CDR3 amino acids: CASIASYNEQFF. CDR3 DNA: TGTGCCAGCATAGCCTCCTACAATGAGCAGTTCTTC. V is TRBV2 and J is TRBJ2-1, with D unresolved. The CDR3 runs 12 residues. Trimming shortened V by 7 bases and J by 0 bases, and 4 bases separated the two germline ends. From germline, CDR1 is SNHLY and CDR2 FYNNEI.

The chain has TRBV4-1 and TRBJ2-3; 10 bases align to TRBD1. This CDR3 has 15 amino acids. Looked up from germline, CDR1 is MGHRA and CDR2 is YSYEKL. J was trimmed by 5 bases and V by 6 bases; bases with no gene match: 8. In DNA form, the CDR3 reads TGCGCCAGCAGTAAGACAGGGGGCGAGATAGATACGCAGTATTTT. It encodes CASSKTGGEIDTQYF.

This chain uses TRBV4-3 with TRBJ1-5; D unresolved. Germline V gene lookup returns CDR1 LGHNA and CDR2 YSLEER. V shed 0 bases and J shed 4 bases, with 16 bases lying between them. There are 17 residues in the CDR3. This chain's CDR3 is CASSQDNWAIGNQPQHF. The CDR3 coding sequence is TGCGCCAGCAGCCAAGATAATTGGGCAATAGGTAATCAGCCCCAGCATTTT.

The CDR3 DNA reads as TGTGCCAGCAGCTTAGATCCCCACAACCCTGAAGCTTTCTTT. Protein product: CASSLDPHNPEAFF. The genes are TRBV7-2 and TRBJ1-1; no reliable D call. This CDR3 spans 14 amino acids. Germline V gene lookup returns CDR1 SGHTA and CDR2 FQGNSA. Trimming left V 1 base short and J 6 bases short, with 12 bases between.

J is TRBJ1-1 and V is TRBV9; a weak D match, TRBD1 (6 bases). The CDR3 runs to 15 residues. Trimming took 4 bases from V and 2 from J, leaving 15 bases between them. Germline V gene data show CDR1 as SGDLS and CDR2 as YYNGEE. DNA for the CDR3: TGTGCCAGCAGCTTAAACCACAGGGATAACACTGAAGCTTTCTTT. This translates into CASSLNHRDNTEAFF.

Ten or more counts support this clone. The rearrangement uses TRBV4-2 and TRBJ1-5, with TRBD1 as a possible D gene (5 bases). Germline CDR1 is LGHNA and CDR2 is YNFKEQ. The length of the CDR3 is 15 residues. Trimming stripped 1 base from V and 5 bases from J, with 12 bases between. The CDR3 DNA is TGTGCCAGCAGCCAAGCAGGGAGGAAGGATCAGCCCCAGCATTTT. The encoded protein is CASSQAGRKDQPQHF.

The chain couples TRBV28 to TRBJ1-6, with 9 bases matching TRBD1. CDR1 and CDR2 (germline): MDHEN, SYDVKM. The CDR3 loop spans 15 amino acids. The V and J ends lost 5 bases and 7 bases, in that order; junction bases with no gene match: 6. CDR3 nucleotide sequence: TGTGCCAGCAGTATACCGGGACAGGGAAATTCACCCCTCCACTTT. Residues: CASSIPGQGNSPLHF.

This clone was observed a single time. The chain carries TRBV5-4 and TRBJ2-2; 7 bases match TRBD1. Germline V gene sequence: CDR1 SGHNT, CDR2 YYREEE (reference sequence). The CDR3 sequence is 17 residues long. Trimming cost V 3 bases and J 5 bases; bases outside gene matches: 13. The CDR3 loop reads CASSWDRQGDTTGELFF. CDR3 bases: TGTGCCAGCAGCTGGGACAGACAGGGAGATACTACCGGGGAGCTGTTTTTT.

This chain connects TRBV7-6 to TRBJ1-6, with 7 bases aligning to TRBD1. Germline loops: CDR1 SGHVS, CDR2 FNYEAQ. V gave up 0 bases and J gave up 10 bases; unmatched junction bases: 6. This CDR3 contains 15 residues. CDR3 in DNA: TGTGCCAGCAGCTTAGCGCTAGGGGGCTCGTCACCCCTCCACTTT. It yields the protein CASSLALGGSSPLHF.

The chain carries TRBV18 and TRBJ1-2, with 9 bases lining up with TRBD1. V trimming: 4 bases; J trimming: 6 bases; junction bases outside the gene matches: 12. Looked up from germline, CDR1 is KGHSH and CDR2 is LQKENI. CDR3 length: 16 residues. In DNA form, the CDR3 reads TGTGCCAGCTCACAAGAACAGGGGGCGACTTTCAATGGCTACACCTTC. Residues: CASSQEQGATFNGYTF.